Below are 2 T cell receptor beta chains sequenced from a single sample in a study of molecular identifiers for immune sequencing clone quantification. TCRdb re-called the PCR reads through MiXCR, storing one row per CDR3 protein. The sample lists approximately 680,000 distinct CDR3 sequences, roughly 27% occurring once. The specimen sequenced was naive CD8+ T cells from blood, with Jurkat cell RNA spiked in. Subset defined: FACS-sorted CD8+CD4-CCR7+CD45RA+ naive T cells. The receptor source for this set is a human donor in good health. Some libraries in this study had Jurkat cell RNA spiked in.

The rearrangement uses TRBV14 and TRBJ2-3; 10 positions agree with TRBD1. CDR1 and CDR2 (germline): SGHDN, FVKESK. The CDR3 covers 17 residues. J lost 6 bases, V lost 1 base, and 10 bases had no gene match. The CDR3 sequence is CASSQGGQGFSADTQYF. For the CDR3, the DNA is TGTGCCAGCAGCCAAGGGGGACAGGGGTTCTCCGCGGATACGCAGTATTTT.

In this sample, this clonotype turned up many times. J is TRBJ2-3 and V is TRBV7-9; D not certain. The CDR3 runs 16 residues. V was cut by 1 base and J by 4 bases, with 15 bases left in between. The germline V gene encodes CDR1 SEHNR and CDR2 FQNEAQ (reference sequence). This chain's CDR3 is CASSLGLGIVPDTQYF. As DNA, the CDR3 is TGTGCCAGCAGCTTAGGCTTGGGTATCGTCCCAGATACGCAGTATTTT.